These T cell receptor beta chains were read from a single sample in a study of CD8+ T cells in alopecia areata. Data came from immunoSEQ multiplex PCR; TCRdb stores just in-frame clones and leaves some out. The data hold 50,000 to 70,000 clones, with around 40% observed a single time. Source material: NKG2D-low CD8+ T cells sorted from blood. The source is a human donor with alopecia areata. CDR3s include the opening cysteine and the closing phenylalanine or tryptophan. D genes are given only for firm matches. Expanded clones get a size class; other rows say once, few or many, or leave the size out.

abundance	d_gene	v_gene	j_gene	CDR3aa	CDR3nt
medium-sized	TRBD1	TRBV7-9	TRBJ2-6	CASSARPGQGNSGANVLTF	TGTGCCAGCAGCGCACGTCCGGGACAGGGCAACTCTGGGGCCAACGTCCTGACTTTC
.	.	TRBV7-9	TRBJ2-3	CASSLAAAGDGTDTQYF	TGTGCCAGCAGCTTAGCAGCAGCAGGGGACGGCACAGATACGCAGTATTTT
.	.	TRBV29-1	TRBJ1-2	CSADRLLAANYGYTF	TGCAGCGCCGACCGACTCTTAGCAGCTAACTATGGCTACACCTTC
few	.	TRBV6-1	TRBJ2-5	CASSVLGGQETQYF	TGTGCCAGCAGTGTCTTGGGGGGCCAAGAGACCCAGTACTTC
.	.	TRBV7-9	TRBJ2-7	CASSSNRGLDEQYF	TGTGCCAGCAGCTCCAACAGGGGACTGGACGAGCAGTACTTC
.	TRBD1	TRBV5-4	TRBJ2-3	CASSADRVTDTQYF	TGTGCCAGCAGCGCGGACAGGGTAACAGATACGCAGTATTTT
.	.	TRBV7-3	TRBJ2-1	CASSPRSNEQFF	TGTGCCAGCAGCCCCAGGAGCAATGAGCAGTTCTTC
.	.	TRBV7-8	TRBJ2-3	CASSLAAGQLDTQYF	TGTGCCAGCAGCTTAGCAGCGGGACAATTAGATACGCAGTATTTT
.	.	TRBV20-1	TRBJ2-7	CSARDLDEQYF	TGCAGTGCTAGAGACCTTGACGAGCAGTACTTC
.	.	TRBV29-1	TRBJ2-1	CSVDGSSYNEQFF	TGCAGCGTTGATGGTTCCTCCTACAATGAGCAGTTCTTC
.	.	TRBV5-1	TRBJ1-2	CASSPKFPLRDGNYGYTF	TGCGCCAGCAGCCCCAAATTTCCTCTTCGGGACGGTAACTATGGCTACACCTTC
.	.	TRBV2	TRBJ2-7	CASSKRGMLWEQYF	TGTGCCAGCAGTAAACGGGGAATGTTGTGGGAGCAGTACTTC
few	.	TRBV27	TRBJ1-1	CATSEGGTEAFF	TGTGCCACTTCTGAGGGTGGCACTGAAGCTTTCTTT
few	TRBD1	TRBV6-5	TRBJ1-2	CASRGQGTFNYGYTF	TGTGCCAGCAGGGGACAGGGAACGTTCAACTATGGCTACACCTTC
.	.	TRBV29-1	TRBJ1-2	CSVDNRNVGDGIVNYGYTF	TGCAGCGTTGATAATCGTAATGTAGGGGACGGTATCGTTAACTATGGCTACACCTTC
few	.	TRBV7-8	TRBJ2-3	CASSSTTAGTDTQYF	TGTGCCAGCAGCTCGACGACAGCCGGCACAGATACGCAGTATTTT
.	.	TRBV7-9	TRBJ1-1	CASSAPGSAEAFF	TGTGCCAGCAGCGCCCCAGGGAGCGCTGAAGCTTTCTTT
.	TRBD1	TRBV19	TRBJ1-2	CATETGEVDGYTF	TGTGCCACCGAGACAGGGGAGGTCGATGGCTACACCTTC
few	.	TRBV20-1	TRBJ2-7	CSARQDYEQYF	TGCAGTGCCCGGCAAGACTACGAGCAGTACTTC
few	.	TRBV7-9	TRBJ2-3	CASSLITGYTDTQYF	TGTGCCAGCAGCCTAATCACAGGGTACACAGATACGCAGTATTTT
.	.	TRBV4-3	TRBJ2-1	CASSQGVGSYNEQFF	TGCGCCAGCAGCCAAGGGGTCGGTTCCTACAATGAGCAGTTCTTC
once	TRBD1	TRBV6-1	TRBJ2-5	CASSRDSQETQYF	TGTGCCAGCAGTAGGGACAGCCAAGAGACCCAGTACTTC